This T cell receptor (beta chain) was recovered during a study of technical replicates of blood from several donors. Per the germline V gene, CDR1 is SGHRS and CDR2 is YFSETQ. This CDR3 has 13 amino acids. Trimming left V 0 bases short and J 5 bases short, with 5 bases between. Here immunoSEQ multiplex PCR was the method, and the copy in TCRdb shows in-frame clones only, minus some. This sample has 64,000 or so clones, with nearly 98% found just once. The clonotype comes from a human donor in good health. Sequencing was performed on T cells isolated from PBMCs. The V call is TRBV5-1, the J call TRBJ2-2; D is unresolved. CDR3 sequence (DNA): TGCGCCAGCAGCTTGGCCGGTACCGGGGAGCTGTTTTTT. Its translation: CASSLAGTGELFF.